This T cell receptor beta chain was found in a study of monozygotic twins with inflammatory bowel disease. The CDR3 sequence is 16 residues long. Germline V lookup: CDR1 SEHNR, CDR2 FQNEAQ (reference sequence). cDNA was produced in eight separate reactions per sample. TCRdb reprocessed the 5' RACE reads; each CDR3 protein has one entry and no DNA is given. The sample includes 300,000 to 450,000 distinct CDR3 sequences. Sequencing was carried out using blood. The chain recombines TRBV7-9 with TRBJ2-3; TCRdb's D call of TRBD1 is untestable without DNA. The receptor was isolated from a human donor with ulcerative colitis or Crohn's disease, or a healthy co-twin of an affected twin (not recorded which). CDR3 residues: CASSSATGGRTDTQYF.